The 18 T cell receptor beta chains below were found in one sample sequenced in a study of cytomegalovirus exposure and HLA in healthy donors. The PCR made use of 60 Vbeta and 13 Jbeta primers. Sequenced by immunoSEQ multiplex PCR; TCRdb stores in-frame clones only, minus some. The sample lists 100,000 or so clones, about 80% occurring once. Material for sequencing was PBMCs. The receptors stem from a human donor in good health.

The chain is built from TRBV18 and TRBJ2-2; no clear D. In germline, CDR1 is KGHSH, CDR2 LQKENI. The CDR3 covers 13 residues. V dropped 1 base and J dropped 5 bases, with 5 bases sitting between them. CDR3 sequence: CASSPRVTGELFF. The CDR3 bases are TGTGCCAGCTCACCACGAGTTACCGGGGAGCTGTTTTTT.

This chain joins TRBV5-6 and TRBJ1-3; the D is unclear. Germline CDR1 SGHDT, CDR2 YYEEEE. The CDR3 loop spans 14 amino acids. Trimming shortened V by 4 bases and J by 0 bases, and 8 bases separated the two germline ends. The CDR3 sequence: CASSPPRSGNTIYF. Written as DNA, the CDR3 is TGTGCCAGCAGCCCCCCCCGCTCTGGAAACACCATATATTTT.

The V gene is TRBV9, the J gene TRBJ2-2, with 8 nucleotides matching TRBD1. V dropped 7 bases and J dropped 4; count of bases not matched to a gene: 9. CDR1 and CDR2 (germline): SGDLS, YYNGEE. The CDR3 is made up of 15 amino acids. CDR3 loop: CASAFGDRSTGELFF. CDR3 coding DNA: TGTGCCAGCGCTTTCGGGGACAGGTCCACCGGGGAGCTGTTTTTT.

J is TRBJ1-1 and V is TRBV18; D is unresolved. Trimming took off 2 bases at V and 1 base at J, with 11 bases between the two ends. The CDR3 consists of 15 residues. Germline loops: CDR1 KGHSH, CDR2 LQKENI. The CDR3 loop is CASSPSYGENTEAFF. The CDR3 region has the DNA TGTGCCAGCTCACCAAGTTACGGGGAGAACACTGAAGCTTTCTTT.

This clone was observed a handful of times. This chain joins TRBV6-5 and TRBJ2-7, with 7 bases identical to TRBD2. V shed 0 bases and J 4 bases; nucleotides not matched to a gene: 6. CDR3 length: 15 amino acids. CDR1 MNHEY and CDR2 SVGAGI come from the germline V gene. The CDR3 bases are TGTGCCAGCAGTTACTCAAGCGGGGACCCGTACGAGCAGTACTTC. It yields the protein CASSYSSGDPYEQYF.

V and J are TRBV19 and TRBJ2-7; 7 positions match TRBD1. The V and J ends lost 5 bases and 0 bases, in that order; junction bases with no gene match: 4. Germline V gene lookup returns CDR1 LNHDA and CDR2 SQIVND (reference sequence). The CDR3 extends over 14 amino acids. This chain's CDR3 is CASSVGQVSYEQYF. DNA of the CDR3: TGTGCCAGTAGTGTCGGACAGGTCTCCTACGAGCAGTACTTC.

This clone came up once. This chain connects TRBV30 to TRBJ2-1, with 8 positions matching TRBD1. Trimming removed 5 bases from V and 8 bases from J; junction bases left unmatched: 14. This CDR3 has 15 amino acids. Per the germline V gene, CDR1 is GTSNPN and CDR2 is SVGIG (reference sequence). As DNA, the CDR3 is TGTGCCTGGGGATTTAGGGACAGGAGGAGGGATGAGCAGTTCTTC. This sequence encodes CAWGFRDRRRDEQFF.

The V and J genes are TRBV25-1 and TRBJ1-1; 7 nucleotides line up with TRBD1. Germline loops: CDR1 MGHDK, CDR2 SYGVNS. V gave up 7 bases and J gave up 8 bases; unmatched junction bases: 7. This CDR3 contains 12 residues. The CDR3 nucleotides read TGTGCCAGCACATACATCAGGGGGGAAGCTTTCTTT. It translates to CASTYIRGEAFF.

This rearrangement joins TRBV5-6 to TRBJ2-5, with D perhaps TRBD1 (5 bases). Germline V gives CDR1 SGHDT, CDR2 YYEEEE. Trimming cost V 1 base and J 2 bases, with 18 bases left between them. The CDR3 totals 17 residues. CDR3 sequence (DNA): TGTGCCAGCAGCTTGATTTTGGCGCTAAGGGGACAAGAGACCCAGTACTTC. It encodes CASSLILALRGQETQYF.

The CDR3 DNA sequence: TGTGCCAGCGTACCCCCGTTGCGGGAGACCCAGTACTTC. Its translation: CASVPPLRETQYF. The chain links TRBV2 to TRBJ2-5; D gene ambiguous. Trimming left V 8 bases short and J 5 bases short, with 15 bases between. Per germline, CDR1 SNHLY and CDR2 FYNNEI. CDR3 size: 13 residues.

The rearrangement links TRBV4-3 to TRBJ1-2; no clear D. This CDR3 spans 15 amino acids. Germline CDR1 LGHNA, CDR2 YSLEER. Trimming took off 0 bases at V and 3 bases at J, with 11 bases between the two ends. The CDR3 DNA reads TGCGCCAGCAGCCAAGATAGCGGCATTTACTATGGCTACACCTTC. This gives the protein CASSQDSGIYYGYTF.

V gene TRBV7-6 combines with J gene TRBJ2-3; TRBD2 matches 14 bases. V lost 5 bases to trimming and J lost 6 bases; unmatched junction nucleotides: 7. The germline gives CDR1 SGHVS, CDR2 FNYEAQ. The CDR3 is made up of 16 amino acids. The CDR3 nucleotides read TGTGCCAGCAGCCTCGGGACTAGCGGGAGTTGGGATACGCAGTATTTT. Residues: CASSLGTSGSWDTQYF.

The chain recombines TRBV4-1 with TRBJ1-1; the match to TRBD1 covers 11 bases. Germline loops: CDR1 MGHRA, CDR2 YSYEKL. The CDR3 is 18 residues long. The junction had 16 bases not matched to a gene; V was cut back by 3 bases and J by 7 bases. Here the CDR3 reads CASSHARTGGAQKIEAFF. The CDR3 bases are TGCGCCAGCAGCCATGCCCGGACAGGGGGCGCCCAGAAGATTGAAGCTTTCTTT.

The V and J genes are TRBV28 and TRBJ1-5; 7 bases are shared with TRBD1. After removal of 6 bases from V and 0 bases from J, the junction contained 2 bases not matched to a gene. The CDR3 covers 14 residues. Germline lookup yields CDR1 MDHEN and CDR2 SYDVKM. The CDR3 region is CASSTGVSNQPQHF. Written as DNA, the CDR3 is TGTGCCAGCAGCACAGGGGTTAGCAATCAGCCCCAGCATTTT.

The chain recombines TRBV28 with TRBJ2-7, with D uncertain. V lost 5 bases and J 2 bases, leaving 13 bases between the germline ends. The germline V gene encodes CDR1 MDHEN and CDR2 SYDVKM. The CDR3 totals 14 residues. The CDR3 spells CASSTQKPPYEQYF. In DNA form, the CDR3 reads TGTGCCAGCAGTACCCAAAAGCCCCCCTACGAGCAGTACTTC.

With regard to this clone: Within the sample, other DNA sequences also encode this same CDR3. The CDR3 here is CASSLGDSNEQFF. The CDR3 DNA reads as TGCGCCAGCAGCTTAGGGGACAGCAATGAGCAGTTCTTC. The chain recombines TRBV5-1 with TRBJ2-1; TRBD1 matches at 7 bases. CDR3 length: 13 residues. Trimming at V came to 2 bases and at J to 6 bases, leaving 2 bases not matched to a gene. Germline-derived CDR1 and CDR2 are SGHRS and YFSETQ.

The V and J genes are TRBV12-5 and TRBJ2-3; 9 bases fit TRBD1. J was trimmed by 8 bases and V by 5 bases; bases with no gene match: 8. From germline, CDR1 is LGHNT and CDR2 FRNRAP. This CDR3 comprises 14 residues. CDR3 sequence (DNA): TGTGCTAGTGGTCCAACAGGGGGCTTTGGTACGCAGTATTTT. It specifies CASGPTGGFGTQYF.

The genes are TRBV28 and TRBJ2-3; 8 bases are shared with TRBD2. The CDR3 covers 18 residues. Trimming took 6 bases from V and 4 from J; bases not matched to a gene: 18. Germline CDR1 and CDR2: MDHEN and SYDVKM. The CDR3 here is CASSPGDTGTRYSDTQYF. DNA for the CDR3: TGTGCCAGCAGCCCAGGAGACACCGGGACTAGATATTCAGATACGCAGTATTTT.